Listed here are 6 T cell receptor beta chains from one sample, sequenced in a study of T-cell memory formation after mild COVID-19. TCRdb analysed the 5' RACE reads with MiXCR anew, one entry per CDR3 protein. The sample has hundreds of thousands of distinct CDR3 sequences; 28% are singletons. The sequenced sample was PBMCs or a T cell subset sorted from them (not recorded which). Every receptor here comes from an adult woman who had mild COVID-19 (a few samples of this study predate the infection). Cell type and time point are not known.

This clonotype was detected only a few times. The V and J genes are TRBV11-3 and TRBJ1-1, with D maybe TRBD1 (5 bases). The CDR3 spans 13 residues. CDR1 and CDR2 (germline): SGHNT, YENEEA. V was trimmed by 3 bases and J by 5 bases, leaving 10 bases between them. CDR3: CASSLSQGTEAFF. Written as DNA, the CDR3 is TGTGCCAGCAGCTTGAGCCAGGGAACTGAAGCTTTCTTT.

This clonotype has only a few counts. The rearrangement uses TRBV27 and TRBJ2-7; 8 nucleotides line up with TRBD1. CDR3 size: 15 residues. Germline V CDR1 and CDR2: MNHEY, SMNVEV (reference sequence). The ends lost 1 base at V and 6 bases at J; junction bases unmatched: 8. CDR3 in amino acids: CASSLFRGRDSEQYF. The CDR3 region has the DNA TGTGCCAGCAGTTTATTCAGGGGGCGAGACAGCGAGCAGTACTTC.

The gene calls are TRBV2 and TRBJ1-1, with 9 nucleotides matching TRBD1. J was trimmed by 6 bases and V by 6 bases; bases with no gene match: 5. The germline V gene has CDR1 SNHLY and CDR2 FYNNEI. The CDR3 sequence is 13 residues long. This CDR3 reads CASRPGQGAEAFF. The CDR3 DNA follows: TGTGCCAGCAGGCCGGGACAGGGTGCTGAAGCTTTCTTT.

The V and J genes are TRBV12-3 or TRBV12-4 and TRBJ2-2, with no clear D. The CDR3 has 15 amino acids. Trimming took 4 bases from V and 0 from J, leaving 9 bases between them. This CDR3 reads CASSSRTANTGELFF. The CDR3 coding sequence is TGTGCCAGCAGTTCTCGGACGGCGAACACCGGGGAGCTGTTTTTT.

J is TRBJ2-7 and V is TRBV6-5; D not resolved. Per the germline V gene, CDR1 is MNHEY and CDR2 is SVGAGI. Trimming pared 0 bases from V and 6 bases from J, leaving 9 bases between. This CDR3 contains 13 residues. As DNA, the CDR3 is TGTGCCAGCAGTTACTCGCAGAGTCTCGAGCAGTACTTC. Translating it yields CASSYSQSLEQYF.

There are many counts of this clonotype. The chain combines TRBV7-3 with TRBJ2-1, with 9 bases matching TRBD2. The length of the CDR3 is 18 residues. V lost 1 base to trimming and J lost 8 bases; unmatched junction nucleotides: 15. Germline V gives CDR1 SGHTA, CDR2 FQGTGA. The CDR3 DNA sequence: TGTGCCAGCAGCTTAAGGCCCGGTCGGCGGGGGGGTATTCATGAGCAGTTCTTC. Translation gives CASSLRPGRRGGIHEQFF.